A selection of T cell receptor beta chains follows, all from one sample in a study of blood T cell repertoires in COVID-19. TCRdb's table, derived via immunoSEQ multiplex PCR, lists solely in-frame clones and lacks some. The table has some 130,000 clones, roughly four fifths seen once. Material: peripheral blood. These receptors came from a human donor in a cohort sampled during active COVID-19. Each CDR3 is given without its conserved first and last residue. The size of a clone is reported for some rows only, either as once, few or many, or as a class for expanded clones.

clone_size: NA; j_call: TRBJ1-6; v_call: TRBV7-8; cdr3_aa: ASSTRGHNSPLH
clone_size: NA; j_call: TRBJ1-4; v_call: TRBV5-1; cdr3_aa: ASGQGGTNEKLF
clone_size: NA; j_call: TRBJ2-5; v_call: TRBV6-5; cdr3_aa: ASSYGAQETQY
clone_size: NA; j_call: TRBJ2-7; v_call: TRBV24-1; cdr3_aa: ATSPNTGGQYEQY
clone_size: NA; j_call: TRBJ2-1; v_call: TRBV5-6; cdr3_aa: ASSLGLPRNEQF
clone_size: NA; j_call: TRBJ1-1; v_call: TRBV5-1; cdr3_aa: ASSNHDRGTEAF
clone_size: NA; j_call: TRBJ1-2; v_call: TRBV2; cdr3_aa: ASSEALRGFNNYGYT
clone_size: once; j_call: TRBJ1-1; v_call: TRBV6-5; cdr3_aa: ASSRLTGTEAF
clone_size: many; j_call: TRBJ2-4; v_call: TRBV5-8; cdr3_aa: ASSPQGAKNIQY
clone_size: NA; j_call: TRBJ1-5; v_call: TRBV4-1; cdr3_aa: ASSPERDQPQH
clone_size: NA; j_call: TRBJ1-4; v_call: TRBV11-2; cdr3_aa: ASNDDRGNEKLF
clone_size: NA; j_call: TRBJ2-7; v_call: TRBV9; cdr3_aa: ASSGPGTGVYEQY
clone_size: NA; j_call: TRBJ2-1; v_call: TRBV6-6; cdr3_aa: ASSYSGGGAYNEQF
clone_size: NA; j_call: TRBJ2-5; v_call: TRBV28; cdr3_aa: ATVGRDRGLGETQY
clone_size: NA; j_call: TRBJ2-3; v_call: TRBV9; cdr3_aa: ASSSGGAQDTQY
clone_size: NA; j_call: TRBJ1-2; v_call: TRBV6-5; cdr3_aa: ASIGTGDIYGYT
clone_size: NA; j_call: TRBJ1-4; v_call: TRBV10-3; cdr3_aa: AISEPDGGSVEKLF